The rows below give T cell receptor beta chains drawn from one sample of a study of liver allograft versus peripheral blood T cells. TCRdb recomputed calls from the reads with MiXCR, one row per CDR3 protein. Of around 6,100 distinct CDR3 sequences detected, 15% to 20% appear once; the ten largest clones hold about 3%. The origin of the receptors is a human patient who had a liver transplant. Some T cells may have come from the graft donor. The CDR3 runs from the conserved cysteine through the conserved F or W. A D gene is named only where the DNA matches it firmly. Clone size is stated in some rows and not others, as once, few, many or a class when expanded.

clone_size j_call d_call v_call cdr3_nt cdr3_aa
few TRBJ1-4 NA TRBV20-1 TGCAGTGCCAGAGCACCCTTTGGGGAAAAACTGTTTTTT CSARAPFGEKLFF
NA TRBJ2-6 NA TRBV2 TGTGCCAGCAGTGAAGCGCTTGGGACCCGCAATGGGGCCAACGTCCTGACTTTC CASSEALGTRNGANVLTF
medium-sized TRBJ1-1 NA TRBV15 TGTGCCACCAGCCCACAAGGCGGGCACCGTGAAGCTTTCTTT CATSPQGGHREAFF
medium-sized TRBJ2-1 NA TRBV27 TGTGCCAGCAGTTTAAAGGCGGCCTACAATGAGCAGTTCTTC CASSLKAAYNEQFF
many TRBJ2-2 NA TRBV5-6 TGTGCCAGCAGCGGATGGGAAAGCGGGGAGCTGTTTTTT CASSGWESGELFF
few TRBJ1-3 TRBD1 TRBV12-3/TRBV12-4 TGTGCCAGCAGTTACAGGGGATTCACGAAAGGAAACACCATATATTTT CASSYRGFTKGNTIYF
few TRBJ1-2 TRBD1 TRBV7-9 TGTGCCAGCAGCTTAGGACAGGGGGGCCTTGAGAACTATGGCTACACCTTC CASSLGQGGLENYGYTF
few TRBJ2-1 TRBD1 TRBV12-3/TRBV12-4 TGTGCCAGCAGACGGGACAGGGGGTCACTTGAGCAGTTCTTC CASRRDRGSLEQFF
medium-sized TRBJ2-6 TRBD1 TRBV5-4 TGTGCCAGCAGCCCGCCGGACAGGGCGATGTTCTCTGGGGCCAACGTCCTGACTTTC CASSPPDRAMFSGANVLTF
medium-sized TRBJ1-3 TRBD1 TRBV29-1 TGCAGCGCATTACAGGGGGAGTCTGGAAACACCATATATTTT CSALQGESGNTIYF
few TRBJ1-2 NA TRBV7-9 TGTGCCAGCAGCACGGGGCTTAGAGGTGGCTACACCTTC CASSTGLRGGYTF
few TRBJ1-5 NA TRBV12-3/TRBV12-4 TGTGCCAGCAGCTACGACCTGAATCAGCCCCAGCATTTT CASSYDLNQPQHF
few TRBJ2-1 TRBD1 TRBV12-3/TRBV12-4 TGTGCCAGCAGTTTAATACAGGGGGCAGAGGGTAGGCGTGGTGAGCAGTTCTTC CASSLIQGAEGRRGEQFF
NA TRBJ1-1 TRBD1 TRBV28 TGTGCCAGCAGTTTGGTGGACAGGGGGATTCCTCAAGCTTTCTTT CASSLVDRGIPQAFF
NA TRBJ1-2 NA TRBV10-2 TGCGCCAGCAGTGGTCAAACAACAGGGATCAATGGCTACACCTTC CASSGQTTGINGYTF
NA TRBJ1-2 TRBD1 TRBV5-1 TGCGCCAGCAGCCCCCAACCAACGGGACAGCTCTATGGCTACACCTTC CASSPQPTGQLYGYTF
NA TRBJ2-1 TRBD2 TRBV5-4 TGTGCCAGCAACAAAGCGGGAGCAGGCTACAATGAGCAGTTCTTC CASNKAGAGYNEQFF
NA TRBJ2-7 NA TRBV5-6 TGTGCCAGCAGCCGGGGTGTCACTGTGTCCGCGGAGGTCAGGGCTAGGCCCTACGAGCAGTACTTC CASSRGVTVSAEVRARPYEQYF
medium-sized TRBJ1-5 NA TRBV27 TGTGCCAGCAGTTTATCTGCGGGGGAGGGTCAGCCCCAGCATTTT CASSLSAGEGQPQHF
few TRBJ2-7 NA TRBV6-1 TGTGCCAGCAGTGAAGCGCGCACAGCACAATTC CASSEARTAQF
NA TRBJ2-6 NA TRBV5-1 TGCGCCAGCAGCTACCCTGGGGCCAACGTCCTGACTTTC CASSYPGANVLTF
few TRBJ2-7 TRBD1 TRBV19 TGTGCCAGTAGTTATGTCGGACAGGGGGCAGGGGAGCAGTACTTC CASSYVGQGAGEQYF
medium-sized TRBJ2-2 TRBD1 TRBV20-1 TGCAGTGCTAGAGAATTGGGACAGGCGCGGGAAGGGGAGCTGTTTTTT CSARELGQAREGELFF
medium-sized TRBJ1-1 TRBD1 TRBV19 TGTGCCAGTAGTAGGACAGGGAAGAACACTGAAGCTTTCTTT CASSRTGKNTEAFF
NA TRBJ1-1 NA TRBV12-3/TRBV12-4 TGTGCCAGCAGTTTATTTGGCATGAACACTGAAGCTTTCTTT CASSLFGMNTEAFF
medium-sized TRBJ1-2 TRBD1 TRBV10-3 TGTGCCATCAGCGGGGGGTTGACAGGGGGCCATCACACCTTC CAISGGLTGGHHTF
medium-sized TRBJ2-1 NA TRBV6-2/TRBV6-3 TGTGCCACCTATCCTAGTGGGAGCTCCTACAATGAGCAGTTCTTC CATYPSGSSYNEQFF
few TRBJ1-4 TRBD1 TRBV12-3/TRBV12-4 TGTGCCAGCAGTCCGGGACAGGGACAGGATGAAAAACTGTTTTTT CASSPGQGQDEKLFF
medium-sized TRBJ1-2 NA TRBV19 TGTGCCATCAGGGAGGGGGAATATGGCTACACCTTC CAIREGEYGYTF
NA TRBJ1-3 NA TRBV12-3/TRBV12-4 TGTGCCACCGGGAAAACTGGAAACACCATATATTTT CATGKTGNTIYF
many TRBJ2-7 NA TRBV6-1 TGTGCCAGCAGTGAATTAGAGGGGGACGTGTGGACCTTCTACGAGCAGTACTTC CASSELEGDVWTFYEQYF
NA TRBJ1-2 NA TRBV12-3/TRBV12-4 TGTGCCAGCAGTTTATCGGGATTAGGCGGCTACACCTTC CASSLSGLGGYTF
medium-sized TRBJ1-1 NA TRBV6-6 TGTGCCAGCAGCTCCGAAAGGGCTAGGGTCACTGAAGCTTTCTTT CASSSERARVTEAFF
medium-sized TRBJ1-4 NA TRBV6-6 TGTGCCAGCAGCATTGTAGGTGGGGGAAAACTGTTTTTT CASSIVGGGKLFF
once TRBJ1-4 TRBD1 TRBV7-9 TGTGCCAGCAGCTTGGAGTCTTTTACAGGGGTGGGTGCTAATGAAAAACTGTTTTTT CASSLESFTGVGANEKLFF
large TRBJ1-6 NA TRBV6-1 TGTGCCAGCACCGGACAGCTCGTGTCCTATAATTCACCCCTCCACTTT CASTGQLVSYNSPLHF
few TRBJ2-5 NA TRBV20-1 TGCAGTGCTAGAGATTCGCCCGGAGAGACCCAGTACTTC CSARDSPGETQYF
NA TRBJ2-2 NA TRBV9 TGTGCCAGCAGCTGGGACTCCTGGATCGGGGAGCTGTTTTTT CASSWDSWIGELFF
many TRBJ2-7 TRBD2 TRBV20-1 TGCAGTGCTCCGACTAGCGGGAGCAGTATAGGCGAGCAGTACTTC CSAPTSGSSIGEQYF
NA TRBJ1-6 NA TRBV5-4 TGTGCCAGCAGCCGGGACCTTGGGGATTCACCCCTCCACTTT CASSRDLGDSPLHF
few TRBJ2-5 TRBD2 TRBV5-1 TGCGCCAGCAGCTCCGTAGCGGGGGGCCAAGAGACCCAGTACTTC CASSSVAGGQETQYF
medium-sized TRBJ2-7 NA TRBV27 TGTGCCAGCAGTTTTGGAAGGGGGAACGAGCAGTACTTC CASSFGRGNEQYF
medium-sized TRBJ2-1 NA TRBV6-5 TGTGCCAGCAGTCGCACAGACTACAATGAGCAGTTCTTC CASSRTDYNEQFF
many TRBJ2-1 NA TRBV28 TGTGCCAGCAGTCCTGACTCACCGACGCAGTTCTTC CASSPDSPTQFF
many TRBJ1-1 NA TRBV30 TGTGCCTGGAGTTTCGGCAACACTGAAGCTTTCTTT CAWSFGNTEAFF
NA TRBJ1-1 NA TRBV7-9 TGTGCCAGCAGCATACTGAGGGAGACTGAAGCTTTCTTT CASSILRETEAFF
NA TRBJ1-1 TRBD1 TRBV3-1 TGTGCCAGCAGCCTATTCTCCGATCCGACAGGGAGGGGAGGCACTGAAGCTTTCTTT CASSLFSDPTGRGGTEAFF
medium-sized TRBJ1-4 TRBD1 TRBV6-6 TGTGCCAGCAGTTTACCGGGACAGGGGAATGAAAAACTGTTTTTT CASSLPGQGNEKLFF
NA TRBJ1-1 TRBD1 TRBV6-2/TRBV6-3 TGTGCCAGCAGCCCACAGGGGGCTGTTGAAGCTTTCTTT CASSPQGAVEAFF
medium-sized TRBJ1-3 NA TRBV6-5 TGTGCCAGCAGTTACTCTTGGGCCGGAAACACCATATATTTT CASSYSWAGNTIYF
many TRBJ1-1 NA TRBV20-1 TGCAGTGCTGAGGGACATATGAACACTGAAGCTTTCTTT CSAEGHMNTEAFF
medium-sized TRBJ2-5 NA TRBV29-1 TGCAGCGTTTCTACCGATCAAGAGACCCAGTACTTC CSVSTDQETQYF
few TRBJ1-1 NA TRBV15 TGTGCCACCGGTTCCTCGGGGCTTGGAGCTGAAGCTTTCTTT CATGSSGLGAEAFF
medium-sized TRBJ2-1 TRBD1 TRBV12-3/TRBV12-4 TGTGCCAGCAGTTTTTATGGGGACAGGGACAATGAGCAGTTCTTC CASSFYGDRDNEQFF
few TRBJ1-2 NA TRBV12-3/TRBV12-4 TGTGCCAGCAGCCCAGGGGCCAGGTATGGCTACACCTTC CASSPGARYGYTF
medium-sized TRBJ1-5 NA TRBV28 TGTGCCAGCAATGAGGGGCTATGGGAAAATCAGCCCCAGCATTTT CASNEGLWENQPQHF
medium-sized TRBJ2-7 NA TRBV6-1 TGTGCCAGCATTTGGGGGCGAGGGATCGGCACCTCCTACGAGCAGTACTTC CASIWGRGIGTSYEQYF